The present T cell receptor (beta chain) was sequenced within a study of T cells after yellow fever vaccination. Findings and caveats of the study: Most clones from primary vaccination were detected again post-booster (roughly 96% CD4, roughly 90% CD8). Clonotype sharing between CD4 and CD8 compartments was small.

Comment on this clonotype: The antigen is undetermined.

Trimming cost V 2 bases and J 7 bases, with 12 bases left between them. CDR1 and CDR2 (germline): SGHNT, YYREEE (reference sequence). The CDR3 contains 14 residues. Each CDR3 protein gets one entry after TCRdb re-called the 5' RACE reads with MiXCR. The table has hundreds of thousands of distinct CDR3 sequences, 8.5% to 10% seen once. The chain links TRBV5-4 to TRBJ2-2; unclear D gene. The sequencing used PBMCs, collected on the day of the first yellow fever vaccination. This TCR was recovered from a young man who received the YFV17D yellow fever vaccine. The CDR3: CASSFDLESGELFF. The CDR3 DNA is TGTGCCAGCAGCTTCGATCTAGAGAGCGGGGAGCTGTTTTTT.